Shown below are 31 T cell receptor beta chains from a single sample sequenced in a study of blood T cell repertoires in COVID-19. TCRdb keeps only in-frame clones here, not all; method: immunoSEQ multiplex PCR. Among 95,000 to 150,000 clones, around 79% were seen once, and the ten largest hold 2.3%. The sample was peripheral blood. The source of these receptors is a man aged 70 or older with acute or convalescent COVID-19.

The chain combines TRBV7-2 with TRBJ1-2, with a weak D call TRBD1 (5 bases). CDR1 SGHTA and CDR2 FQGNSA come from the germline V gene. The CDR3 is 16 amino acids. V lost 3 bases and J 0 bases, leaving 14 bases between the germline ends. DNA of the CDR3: TGTGCCAGCAGCTTTGGGGGGAGCATCTCTAACTATGGCTACACCTTC. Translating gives CASSFGGSISNYGYTF.

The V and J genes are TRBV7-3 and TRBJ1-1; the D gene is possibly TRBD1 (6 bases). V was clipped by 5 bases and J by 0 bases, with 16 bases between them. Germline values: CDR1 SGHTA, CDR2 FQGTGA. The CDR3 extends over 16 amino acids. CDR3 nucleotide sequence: TGTGCCAGCAGCCCACACAGGGTAGGGATGAACACTGAAGCTTTCTTT. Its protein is CASSPHRVGMNTEAFF.

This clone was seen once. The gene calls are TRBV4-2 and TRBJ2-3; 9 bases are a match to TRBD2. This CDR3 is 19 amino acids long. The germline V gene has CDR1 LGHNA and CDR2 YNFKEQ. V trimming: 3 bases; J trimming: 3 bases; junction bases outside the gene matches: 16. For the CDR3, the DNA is TGTGCCAGCAGCCACCCCCACGGGGGCGGGGGGGGGATAACAGATACGCAGTATTTT. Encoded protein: CASSHPHGGGGGITDTQYF.

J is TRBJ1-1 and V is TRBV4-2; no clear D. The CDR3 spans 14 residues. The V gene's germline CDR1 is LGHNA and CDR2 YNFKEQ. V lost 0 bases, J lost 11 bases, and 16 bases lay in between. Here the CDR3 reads CASSQDGTAMGAFF. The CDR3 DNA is TGTGCCAGCAGCCAAGATGGTACTGCTATGGGCGCTTTCTTT.

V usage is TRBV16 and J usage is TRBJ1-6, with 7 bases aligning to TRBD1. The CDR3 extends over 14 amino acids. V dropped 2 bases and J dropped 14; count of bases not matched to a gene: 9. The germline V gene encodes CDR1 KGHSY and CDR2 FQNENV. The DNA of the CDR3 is TGTGCCAGCAGCCAAGACAGGGTCGGTAGCACCCTCCACTTT. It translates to CASSQDRVGSTLHF.

This CDR3 is CASSQVGRGPIAGGDPDFTYEQYF. In DNA, the CDR3 is TGTGCCAGCAGCCAAGTGGGGCGGGGACCTATAGCGGGGGGCGACCCGGACTTTACCTACGAGCAGTACTTC. The rearrangement joins TRBV3-1 (or the pseudogene TRBV3-2) to TRBJ2-7, with TRBD2 matching 10 bases. Unmatched junction bases numbered 29, after V lost 1 base and J lost 2 bases. The V gene's germline CDR1 is LGHDT and CDR2 YNNKEL (reference sequence). The CDR3 spans 24 residues.

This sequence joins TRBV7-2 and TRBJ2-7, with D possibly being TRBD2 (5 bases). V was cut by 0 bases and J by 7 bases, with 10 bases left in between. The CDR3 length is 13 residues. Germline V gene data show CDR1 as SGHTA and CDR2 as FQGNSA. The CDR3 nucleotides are TGTGCCAGCAGCTTAGCGGGGTCGGGGGAGCAGTACTTC. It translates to CASSLAGSGEQYF.

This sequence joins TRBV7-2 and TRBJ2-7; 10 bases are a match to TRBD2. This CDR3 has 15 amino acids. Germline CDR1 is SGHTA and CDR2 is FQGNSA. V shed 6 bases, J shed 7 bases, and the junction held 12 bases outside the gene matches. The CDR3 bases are TGTGCCAGCAGGCCTCAGCGGGGGGGCCTGAAGGAGCAGTACTTC. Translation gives CASRPQRGGLKEQYF.

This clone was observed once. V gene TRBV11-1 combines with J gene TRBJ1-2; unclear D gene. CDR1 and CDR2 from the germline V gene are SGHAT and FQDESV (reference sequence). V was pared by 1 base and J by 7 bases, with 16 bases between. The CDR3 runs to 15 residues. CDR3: CASSLVGTGDGGYTF. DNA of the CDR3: TGTGCCAGCAGCTTAGTTGGCACCGGGGATGGTGGCTACACCTTC.

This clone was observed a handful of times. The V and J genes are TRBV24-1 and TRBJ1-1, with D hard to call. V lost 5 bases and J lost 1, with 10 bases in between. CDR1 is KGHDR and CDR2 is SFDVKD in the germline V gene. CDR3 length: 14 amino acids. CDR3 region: CATSGTTENTEAFF. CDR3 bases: TGTGCCACCAGTGGTACAACCGAGAACACTGAAGCTTTCTTT.

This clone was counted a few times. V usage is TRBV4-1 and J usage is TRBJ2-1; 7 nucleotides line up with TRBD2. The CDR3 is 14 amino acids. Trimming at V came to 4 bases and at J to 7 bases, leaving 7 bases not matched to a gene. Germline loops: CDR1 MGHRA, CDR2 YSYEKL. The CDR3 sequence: CASSPLTSHNEQFF. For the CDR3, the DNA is TGCGCCAGCAGCCCCCTGACTAGCCATAATGAGCAGTTCTTC.

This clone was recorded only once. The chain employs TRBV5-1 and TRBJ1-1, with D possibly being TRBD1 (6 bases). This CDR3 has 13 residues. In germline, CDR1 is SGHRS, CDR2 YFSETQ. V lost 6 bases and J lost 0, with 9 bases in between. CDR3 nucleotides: TGCGCCAGCAAACAGGGAATGAACACTGAAGCTTTCTTT. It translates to CASKQGMNTEAFF.

The CDR3 is CASSGRGAVTGELFF. The DNA of the CDR3 is TGTGCCAGCAGTGGCCGGGGGGCCGTCACCGGGGAGCTGTTTTTT. The chain combines TRBV2 with TRBJ2-2, with D perhaps matching TRBD2 (7 bases). This CDR3 spans 15 amino acids. The V end lost 4 bases, the J end lost 4 bases, and 13 bases lay between the germline ends. Germline CDR1 and CDR2: SNHLY and FYNNEI.

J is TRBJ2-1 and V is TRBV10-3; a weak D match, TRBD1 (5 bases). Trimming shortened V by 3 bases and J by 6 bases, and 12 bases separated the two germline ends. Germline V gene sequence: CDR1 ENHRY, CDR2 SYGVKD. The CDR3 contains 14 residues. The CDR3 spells CAISDTGYSNEQFF. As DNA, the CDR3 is TGTGCCATCAGTGACACAGGCTATAGCAATGAGCAGTTCTTC.

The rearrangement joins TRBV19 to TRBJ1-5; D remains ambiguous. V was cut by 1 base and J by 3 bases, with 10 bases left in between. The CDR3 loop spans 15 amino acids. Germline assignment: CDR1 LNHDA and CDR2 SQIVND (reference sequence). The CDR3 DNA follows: TGTGCCAGTAGTATAGCATCAGGCTCCAATCAGCCCCAGCATTTT. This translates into CASSIASGSNQPQHF. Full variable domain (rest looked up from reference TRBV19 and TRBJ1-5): DGGITQSPKYLFRKEGQNVTLSCEQNLNHDAMYWYRQDPGQGLRLIYYSQIVNDFQKGDIAEGYSVSREKKESFPLTVTSAQKNPTAFYLCASSIASGSNQPQHFGDGTRLSIL.

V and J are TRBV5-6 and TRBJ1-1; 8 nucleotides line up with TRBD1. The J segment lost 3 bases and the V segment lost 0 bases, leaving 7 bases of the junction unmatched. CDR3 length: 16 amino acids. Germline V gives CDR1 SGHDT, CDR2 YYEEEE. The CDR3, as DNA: TGTGCCAGCAGCTTGGAGCAGGGGGCGCCGGACACTGAAGCTTTCTTT. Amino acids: CASSLEQGAPDTEAFF.

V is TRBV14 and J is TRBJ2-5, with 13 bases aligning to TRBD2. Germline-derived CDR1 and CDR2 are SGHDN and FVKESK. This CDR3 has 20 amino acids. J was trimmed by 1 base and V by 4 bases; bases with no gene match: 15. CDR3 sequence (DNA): TGTGCCAGCAGCCTCGGGTGGACTAGCGGGGGACCCGCATTCCAAGAGACCCAGTACTTC. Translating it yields CASSLGWTSGGPAFQETQYF.

The CDR3 here is CASSQGSRGDGYTF. CDR3 coding DNA: TGTGCCAGCAGCCAAGGGAGCAGGGGGGATGGCTACACCTTC. This sequence joins TRBV3-1 (or the pseudogene TRBV3-2) and TRBJ1-2; the match to TRBD1 covers 7 bases. The CDR3 spans 14 residues. Trimming cost V 1 base and J 6 bases; bases outside gene matches: 5. CDR1 is LGHDT and CDR2 is YNNKEL in the germline V gene (reference sequence).

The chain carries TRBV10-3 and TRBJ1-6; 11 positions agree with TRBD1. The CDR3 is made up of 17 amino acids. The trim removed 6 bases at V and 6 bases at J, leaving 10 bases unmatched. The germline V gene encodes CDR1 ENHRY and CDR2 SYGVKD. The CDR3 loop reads CAISPFGQGASNSPLHF. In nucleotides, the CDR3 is TGTGCCATCAGCCCTTTTGGACAGGGGGCCTCTAATTCACCCCTCCACTTT.

The CDR3 DNA is TGTGCCAGCAGCCAAGAACCGGACAGGCCCAATCAGCCCCAGCATTTT. It codes for CASSQEPDRPNQPQHF. The chain recombines TRBV3-1 (or the pseudogene TRBV3-2) with TRBJ1-5; 7 bases fit TRBD1. V lost 0 bases to trimming and J lost 3 bases; unmatched junction nucleotides: 5. The CDR3 spans 16 residues. Germline lookup yields CDR1 LGHDT and CDR2 YNNKEL (reference sequence).

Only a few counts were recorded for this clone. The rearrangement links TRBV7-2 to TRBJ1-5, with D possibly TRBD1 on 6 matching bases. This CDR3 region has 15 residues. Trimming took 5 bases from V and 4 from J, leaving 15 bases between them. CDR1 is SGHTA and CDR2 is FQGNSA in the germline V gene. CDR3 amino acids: CASSTTRGINQPQHF. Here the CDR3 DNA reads TGTGCCAGCAGCACCACCAGGGGAATTAATCAGCCCCAGCATTTT.

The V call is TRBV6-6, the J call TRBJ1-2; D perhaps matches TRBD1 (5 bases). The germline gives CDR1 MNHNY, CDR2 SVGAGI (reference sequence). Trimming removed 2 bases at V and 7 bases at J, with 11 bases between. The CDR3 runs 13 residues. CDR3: CASSYGTTAGYTF. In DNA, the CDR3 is TGTGCCAGCAGTTACGGTACGACAGCTGGCTACACCTTC.

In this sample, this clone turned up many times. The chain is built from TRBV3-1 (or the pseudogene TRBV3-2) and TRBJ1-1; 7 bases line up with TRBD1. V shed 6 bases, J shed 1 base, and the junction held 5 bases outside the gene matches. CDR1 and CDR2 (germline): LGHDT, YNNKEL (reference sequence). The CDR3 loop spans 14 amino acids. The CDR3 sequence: CASRDRARNTEAFF. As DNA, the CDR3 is TGTGCCAGCAGAGACAGGGCAAGGAACACTGAAGCTTTCTTT.

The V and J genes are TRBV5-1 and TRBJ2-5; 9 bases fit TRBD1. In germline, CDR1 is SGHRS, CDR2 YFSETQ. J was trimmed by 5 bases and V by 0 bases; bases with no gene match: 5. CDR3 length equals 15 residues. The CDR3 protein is CASSLDGTGFETQYF. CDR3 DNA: TGCGCCAGCAGCTTGGACGGGACAGGGTTTGAGACCCAGTACTTC.

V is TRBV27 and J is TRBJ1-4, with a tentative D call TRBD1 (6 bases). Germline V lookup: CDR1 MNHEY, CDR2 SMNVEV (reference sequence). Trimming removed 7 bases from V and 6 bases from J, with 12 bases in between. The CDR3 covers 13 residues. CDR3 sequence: CASIRGAYEKLFF. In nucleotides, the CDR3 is TGTGCCAGCATACGGGGGGCATATGAAAAACTGTTTTTT.

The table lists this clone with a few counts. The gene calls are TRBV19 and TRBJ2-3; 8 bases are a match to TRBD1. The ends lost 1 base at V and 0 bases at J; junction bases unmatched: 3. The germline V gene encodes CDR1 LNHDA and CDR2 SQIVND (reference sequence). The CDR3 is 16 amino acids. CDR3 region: CASSIGRQGSTDTQYF. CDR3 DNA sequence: TGTGCCAGTAGTATAGGGAGACAGGGGAGCACAGATACGCAGTATTTT.

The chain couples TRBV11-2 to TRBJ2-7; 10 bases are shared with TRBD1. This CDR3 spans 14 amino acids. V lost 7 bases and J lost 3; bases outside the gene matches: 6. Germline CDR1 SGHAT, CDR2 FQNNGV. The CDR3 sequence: CASIGTGAIYEQYF. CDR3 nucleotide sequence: TGTGCCAGCATCGGGACAGGGGCAATCTACGAGCAGTACTTC.

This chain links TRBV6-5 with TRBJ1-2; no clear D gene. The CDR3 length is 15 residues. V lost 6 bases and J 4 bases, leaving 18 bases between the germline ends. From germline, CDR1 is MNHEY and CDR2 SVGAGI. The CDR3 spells CASSRGQNSGYGYTF. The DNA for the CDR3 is TGTGCCAGCAGCCGCGGCCAAAATTCGGGCTATGGCTACACCTTC.

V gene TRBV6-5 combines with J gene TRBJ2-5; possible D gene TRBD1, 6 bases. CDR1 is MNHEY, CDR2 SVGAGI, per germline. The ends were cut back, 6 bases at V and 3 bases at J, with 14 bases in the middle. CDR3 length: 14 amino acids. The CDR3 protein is CASSLRTVEETQYF. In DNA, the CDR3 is TGTGCCAGCAGCCTCCGGACAGTTGAAGAGACCCAGTACTTC.

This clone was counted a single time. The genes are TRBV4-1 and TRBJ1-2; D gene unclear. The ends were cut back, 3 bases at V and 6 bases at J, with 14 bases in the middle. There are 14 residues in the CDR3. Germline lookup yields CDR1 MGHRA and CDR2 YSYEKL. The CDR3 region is CASSQALIEDGYTF. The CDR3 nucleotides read TGCGCCAGCAGCCAGGCCTTAATCGAGGATGGCTACACCTTC.

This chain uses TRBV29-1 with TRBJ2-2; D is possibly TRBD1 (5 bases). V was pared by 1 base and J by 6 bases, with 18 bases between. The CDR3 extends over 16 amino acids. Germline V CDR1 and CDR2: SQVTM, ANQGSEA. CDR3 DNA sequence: TGCAGCGTTGAAGTTAGGCAGGGCCCCCCTCCCGGGGAGCTGTTTTTT. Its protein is CSVEVRQGPPPGELFF.